The next 26 T cell receptor beta chains were all read from a single sample in a study of T cells in Graves' hyperthyroidism and ophthalmopathy. Researchers amplified the TCR beta CDR3 regions from RNA transcripts. Primed by the HTBI set, a first-round RT-PCR was run on the TCR CDR3. MiXCR, applied by TCRdb to the multiplex PCR reads, yields one record per CDR3 protein. The sample carries approximately 560,000 distinct CDR3 sequences, 15% to 18% recorded once. Sequenced: blood. These receptors were obtained from a woman aged 25 to 39 with Graves' hyperthyroidism.

This clonotype was detected ten times or more. The gene calls are TRBV20-1 and TRBJ2-7, with 7 positions matching TRBD1. The CDR3 totals 12 residues. Germline trimming cut 5 bases from V and 4 bases from J; bases unmatched to any gene: 5. From germline, CDR1 is DFQATT and CDR2 SNEGSKA (reference sequence). The CDR3, as DNA: TGCAGTGCTGGACCGACAGGGTACGAGCAGTACTTC. Residues: CSAGPTGYEQYF.

About this clonotype itself: With a much larger clone just one base away, this may be a read error. V and J are TRBV7-2 and TRBJ2-1; TRBD2 matches 9 bases. Looked up from germline, CDR1 is SGHTA and CDR2 is FQGNSA. The CDR3 consists of 17 residues. The CDR3 sequence is CAGSLVAVAGAGLGQFF. The CDR3, as DNA: TGTGCCGGCAGCTTAGTCGCGGTAGCGGGAGCCGGATTGGGGCAGTTCTTC.

This clonotype was counted between two and nine times. The chain has TRBV5-8 and TRBJ2-1; D unclear. The CDR3 loop spans 16 amino acids. V shed 6 bases and J shed 6 bases, with 22 bases lying between them. Germline V lookup: CDR1 SGHTS, CDR2 YDEGEE. The CDR3 nucleotides read TGTGCCAGCACCCCGCGTGCGGAGAATCGTGGCAATGAGCAGTTCTTC. Its protein product is CASTPRAENRGNEQFF.

There are many counts of this clonotype. V and J are TRBV20-1 and TRBJ2-1; 13 bases align to TRBD2. V lost 2 bases and J lost 9; bases outside the gene matches: 10. Germline CDR1 DFQATT, CDR2 SNEGSKA (reference sequence). The CDR3 contains 16 residues. The chain's CDR3 is CSARLTGLAGSGEQFF. In DNA, the CDR3 is TGCAGTGCTAGACTAACGGGACTAGCGGGATCAGGTGAGCAGTTCTTC.

This clonotype turned up a few times. This chain uses TRBV13 with TRBJ2-3; TRBD2 agrees at 15 bases. The germline V gene has CDR1 PRHDT and CDR2 FYEKMQ (reference sequence). This CDR3 is 17 amino acids long. The V gene end was trimmed by 5 bases and the J gene end by 4 bases; junction bases not matched to a gene: 7. The CDR3 sequence: CASSVWTSGRAADTQYF. The CDR3 region has the DNA TGTGCCAGCAGCGTTTGGACTAGCGGGAGGGCGGCAGATACGCAGTATTTT.

As concerns this clonotype: This could be a read error, since a much larger clone is one nucleotide away. CDR3 nucleotide sequence: TGTGCCAGCAGCCGCGGGATTAGCGGGAGGGCCGGAGAGCAGTTCTTC. Translation: CASSRGISGRAGEQFF. The genes are TRBV12-3 or TRBV12-4 and TRBJ2-1; 11 nucleotides agree with TRBD2. The J segment lost 10 bases and the V segment lost 6 bases, leaving 14 bases of the junction unmatched. The CDR3 runs to 16 residues.

On this clonotype: This may arise from a read error, as a much more abundant clone is one base away. This rearrangement joins TRBV12-3 or TRBV12-4 to TRBJ1-1; no firm D call. V was pared by 5 bases and J by 4 bases, with 17 bases between. This CDR3 region has 15 residues. Here the CDR3 reads CASSTGSETVTEAFF. The DNA of the CDR3 is TGTGCCAGCAGTACGGGGTCGGAGACGGTCACTGAAGCTTTCTTT.

This clonotype was counted ten times or more. The V and J genes are TRBV2 and TRBJ2-1; unclear D gene. Trimming took off 8 bases at V and 9 bases at J, with 17 bases between the two ends. Germline V gene data show CDR1 as SNHLY and CDR2 as FYNNEI. The CDR3 spans 13 residues. The CDR3 loop is CASCPDEFREQFF. CDR3 nucleotides: TGTGCCAGCTGCCCCGACGAATTCCGTGAGCAGTTCTTC.

This clonotype was counted many times. The genes are TRBV6-1 and TRBJ1-1; the D gene is possibly TRBD1 (5 bases). CDR3 length: 11 amino acids. Germline-derived CDR1 and CDR2 are MNHNS and SASEGT. With 9 bases removed from V and 4 bases from J, the gap between germline ends came to 9 bases. This CDR3 reads CASAGGTEAFF. In nucleotides, the CDR3 is TGTGCCAGTGCGGGGGGCACTGAAGCTTTCTTT.

This clonotype was found many times. The V and J genes are TRBV5-1 and TRBJ2-7, with 12 bases matching TRBD2. CDR3 size: 15 residues. With 4 bases clipped from V and 6 bases from J, the junction kept 8 bases outside the gene matches. Germline-derived CDR1 and CDR2 are SGHRS and YFSETQ. The CDR3, as DNA: TGCGCCAGCAGCCCGCCTAGCGGGAGGGTCGCCGAGCAGTACTTC. Residues: CASSPPSGRVAEQYF.

This clonotype was counted only a few times. The chain carries TRBV27 and TRBJ2-3; 13 bases are a match to TRBD2. After removal of 3 bases from V and 1 base from J, the junction contained 1 base not matched to a gene. Germline assignment: CDR1 MNHEY and CDR2 SMNVEV (reference sequence). The CDR3 loop spans 16 amino acids. The CDR3 DNA sequence: TGTGCCAGCAGTTTCGGACTAGCGGGAGGCACAGATACGCAGTATTTT. Translation: CASSFGLAGGTDTQYF.

Many counts were recorded for this clonotype. CDR3 DNA: TGTGCCAGCAGTCCAGGGGAGGACTATGGCTACACCTTC. Its protein is CASSPGEDYGYTF. V gene TRBV2 combines with J gene TRBJ1-2; TRBD1 might be the D (6 bases). The V end was cut by 5 bases, the J end by 3 bases, with 10 bases between. CDR3 length: 13 amino acids. Germline-derived CDR1 and CDR2 are SNHLY and FYNNEI.

This clonotype was seen repeatedly, ten times or more. V is TRBV12-3 or TRBV12-4 and J is TRBJ2-7; weak D call: TRBD2 (6 bases). Trimming took 11 bases from V and 6 from J, leaving 14 bases between them. CDR3 length: 11 residues. CDR3 sequence reads: CASSKGGEQYF. CDR3 bases: TGTGCCTCCAGCAAGGGAGGCGAGCAGTACTTC.

The chain employs TRBV28 and TRBJ2-7; TRBD2 agrees at 12 bases. This CDR3 is 16 amino acids long. Germline CDR1 and CDR2: MDHEN and SYDVKM. V shed 5 bases and J 3 bases; nucleotides not matched to a gene: 8. CDR3 sequence: CASSARLAGAHYEQYF. CDR3 bases: TGTGCCAGCAGTGCTCGACTAGCGGGGGCCCACTACGAGCAGTACTTC.

The CDR3 nucleotides read TGCGCCAGCAGCCCGGGACGGAGCCGGTCGGGAAACACCATATATTTT. Amino acid sequence: CASSPGRSRSGNTIYF. The V and J genes are TRBV4-1 and TRBJ1-3; perhaps TRBD1 as D (5 bases). Looked up from germline, CDR1 is MGHRA and CDR2 is YSYEKL. This CDR3 has 16 residues. V was shortened by 4 bases and J by 4 bases, with 17 bases between the two germline ends.

This clonotype was observed at least ten times. CDR3 sequence reads: CASRPVLGSVKGLADNEQFF. The CDR3 region has the DNA TGTGCCAGCAGACCCGTTCTGGGGAGCGTTAAGGGACTAGCGGATAATGAGCAGTTCTTC. V usage is TRBV7-9 and J usage is TRBJ2-1; TRBD2 aligns across 11 bases. Germline V gives CDR1 SEHNR, CDR2 FQNEAQ (reference sequence). The CDR3 totals 20 residues. The V segment lost 6 bases and the J segment 7 bases; nucleotides outside the gene matches: 23.

This clonotype was detected ten times or more. The chain couples TRBV10-3 to TRBJ1-1; D is unresolved. V lost 3 bases, J lost 5 bases, and 7 bases lay in between. The CDR3 contains 12 residues. Germline V gene data show CDR1 as ENHRY and CDR2 as SYGVKD. The CDR3 region has the DNA TGTGCCATCAGTGATGAAGGAACTGAAGCTTTCTTT. Encoded protein: CAISDEGTEAFF.

This rearrangement joins TRBV3-1 to TRBJ2-7; 11 nucleotides line up with TRBD2. V dropped 4 bases and J dropped 2; count of bases not matched to a gene: 4. Looked up from germline, CDR1 is LGHDT and CDR2 is YNNKEL (reference sequence). CDR3 length: 15 amino acids. In DNA, the CDR3 is TGTGCCAGCAGCCCGGGACTAGCGGACCCCTACGAGCAGTACTTC. Translation gives CASSPGLADPYEQYF.

This clonotype was counted ten times or more. Here the CDR3 reads CASSGEREREQFF. CDR3 DNA: TGTGCCAGCAGTGGCGAGCGGGAGAGGGAGCAGTTCTTC. The rearrangement links TRBV2 to TRBJ2-1; 8 bases line up with TRBD2. V was pared by 4 bases and J by 10 bases, with 6 bases of the junction left unmatched. Germline-derived CDR1 and CDR2 are SNHLY and FYNNEI. CDR3 length equals 13 residues.

This clonotype was detected a few times. CDR3 coding DNA: TGTGCCAGCAGCCAACCCCCGAGCTACCCAGGGCACCCGGAGGTAGACGAGCAGTACTTC. Protein: CASSQPPSYPGHPEVDEQYF. This chain uses TRBV3-2 with TRBJ2-7; the table's D call, TRBD1, was not checked against the DNA. TRBV3-2 is designated a pseudogene. This CDR3 is built from 20 residues.

This clonotype was seen at least ten times. The rearrangement uses TRBV6-1 and TRBJ1-3, with D tentatively TRBD1 (6 bases). The CDR3 consists of 14 residues. Germline V gene lookup returns CDR1 MNHNS and CDR2 SASEGT. The ends were cut back, 8 bases at V and 0 bases at J, with 11 bases in the middle. CDR3 coding DNA: TGTGCCAGCCAGGGGTCGAGCTCTGGAAACACCATATATTTT. Translated: CASQGSSSGNTIYF.

This clonotype has ten or more counts. This chain uses TRBV29-1 with TRBJ2-1, with TRBD2 identical over 8 bases. V lost 6 bases and J lost 7; bases outside the gene matches: 5. This CDR3 is built from 12 residues. Germline V gives CDR1 SQVTM, CDR2 ANQGSEA. The CDR3 spells CSVGGRTNEQFF. Written as DNA, the CDR3 is TGCAGCGTGGGCGGGAGGACGAATGAGCAGTTCTTC.

The chain employs TRBV19 and TRBJ2-1; TRBD2 aligns across 16 bases. Germline values: CDR1 LNHDA, CDR2 SQIVND (reference sequence). CDR3 size: 14 residues. The CDR3 protein is CGRGLAGGRHEQFF. CDR3 sequence (DNA): TGTGGCCGGGGACTAGCGGGAGGGAGGCATGAGCAGTTCTTC.

The rearrangement links TRBV27 to TRBJ2-7, with D possibly being TRBD1 or TRBD2 (5 bases each). The length of the CDR3 is 17 residues. V was clipped by 7 bases and J by 5 bases, with 27 bases between them. Germline CDR1 and CDR2: MNHEY and SMNVEV (reference sequence). The CDR3 spells CASTPSGPVTSYDEQYF. CDR3 nucleotide sequence: TGTGCCAGCACTCCTTCGGGGCCGGTTACATCTTATGACGAGCAGTACTTC.

This clonotype was detected many times. The rearrangement links TRBV20-1 to TRBJ2-4, with 8 bases that match TRBD1. Losses at the gene ends were 6 bases for V and 3 bases for J; bases not matched to a gene: 10. The length of the CDR3 is 15 residues. The germline gives CDR1 DFQATT, CDR2 SNEGSKA (reference sequence). The CDR3 bases are TGCAGTGCCACGTGGACAGGGTGGGGCAAAAACATTCAGTACTTC. It yields the protein CSATWTGWGKNIQYF.

Ten or more counts support this clonotype. This chain uses TRBV28 with TRBJ2-1, with TRBD1 matching 9 bases. The CDR3 is made up of 15 amino acids. CDR1 and CDR2 (germline): MDHEN, SYDVKM. V shed 5 bases, J shed 8 bases, and the junction held 10 bases outside the gene matches. DNA of the CDR3: TGTGCCAGCAGTCCGCGGACAGGGGATTCATATGAGCAGTTCTTC. The encoded protein is CASSPRTGDSYEQFF.